The clone carrying this T cell receptor beta chain was recorded a few times. Its antigen is not known. These data are taken from a study of beta chain features in type 1 diabetes. Study at large: Analysis included 100 million to 110 million sorted cells drawn from all samples. General study results and limits: For TCRB rearrangement, an influence of HLA type remained unresolved here. More deletions and fewer insertions at VDJ junctions were found in patients with type 1 diabetes. Among all four CD4+ subsets, Type 1 diabetes patients had TCRB CDR3s that were moderately but significantly shorter.

V lost 3 bases and J lost 5, with 3 bases in between. The CDR3 spans 11 residues. Germline V gene data show CDR1 as KGHSH and CDR2 as LQKENI. Sequencing targeted expressed TCRB transcripts, as all isolated RNA had been reverse transcribed. The repertoire was sequenced with immunoSEQ multiplex PCR; TCRdb's copy has only in-frame clones and lacks some. The sample lists about 740,000 clones; 13% were seen once. The V call is TRBV18, the J call TRBJ2-3; no firm D call. The clonotype originates from a man younger than 35 with type 1 diabetes. Input material: naive CD4+ T cells from blood. The CDR3 loop reads CASSPKDTQYF. The CDR3 DNA reads as TGTGCCAGCTCACCCAAAGATACGCAGTATTTT. Filled out from reference TRBV18 and TRBJ2-3, the complete variable domain reads NAGVMQNPRHLVRRRGQEARLRCSPMKGHSHVYWYRQLPEEGLKFMVYLQKENIIDESGMPKERFSAEFPKEGPSILRIQQVVRGDSAAYFCASSPKDTQYFGPGTRLTVL.